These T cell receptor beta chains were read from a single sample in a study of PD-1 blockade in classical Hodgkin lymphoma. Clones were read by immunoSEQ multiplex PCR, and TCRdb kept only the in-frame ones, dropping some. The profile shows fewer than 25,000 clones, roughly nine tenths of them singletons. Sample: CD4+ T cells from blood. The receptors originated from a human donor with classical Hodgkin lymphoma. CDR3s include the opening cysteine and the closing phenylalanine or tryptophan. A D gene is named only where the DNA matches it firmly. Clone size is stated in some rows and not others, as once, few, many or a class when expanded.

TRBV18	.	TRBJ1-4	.	CASSQRQGANEKLFF	TGTGCCAGCTCACAGAGGCAGGGTGCTAATGAAAAACTGTTTTTT
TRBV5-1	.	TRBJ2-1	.	CASSFRLGGATYNEQFF	TGCGCCAGCAGCTTCAGACTAGGAGGAGCTACCTACAATGAGCAGTTCTTC
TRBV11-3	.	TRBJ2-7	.	CASSLDYGQSNEQYF	TGTGCCAGCAGCTTAGATTACGGACAGAGCAACGAGCAGTACTTC
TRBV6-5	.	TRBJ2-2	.	CASSRWTVTGELFF	TGTGCCAGCAGCCGCTGGACTGTCACCGGGGAGCTGTTTTTT
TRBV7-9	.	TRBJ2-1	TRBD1	CASSSGTGFFNEQFF	TGTGCCAGCAGCTCAGGGACAGGCTTCTTCAATGAGCAGTTCTTC
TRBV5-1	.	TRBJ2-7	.	CASSLAGRGIGEQYF	TGCGCCAGCAGCTTGGCCGGCAGGGGAATTGGCGAGCAGTACTTC
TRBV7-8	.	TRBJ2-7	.	CASSPYRVSYEQYF	TGTGCCAGCAGCCCTTACAGAGTTTCCTACGAGCAGTACTTC
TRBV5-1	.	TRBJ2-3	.	CASSLSPIADTQYF	TGCGCCAGCAGCTTGAGCCCGATTGCAGATACGCAGTATTTT
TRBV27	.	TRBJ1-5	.	CASSLAHNQPQHF	TGTGCCAGCAGTTTAGCCCACAATCAGCCCCAGCATTTT
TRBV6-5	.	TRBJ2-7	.	CASSYSLGGSYEQYF	TGTGCCAGCAGTTACTCACTTGGGGGATCCTACGAGCAGTACTTC
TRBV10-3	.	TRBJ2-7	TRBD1	CAISATDRGTSYEQYF	TGTGCCATCAGTGCGACGGACAGGGGGACGTCCTACGAGCAGTACTTC
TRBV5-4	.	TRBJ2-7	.	CASSNAGTLYEQYF	TGTGCCAGCTCAAACGCCGGGACTCTCTACGAGCAGTACTTC
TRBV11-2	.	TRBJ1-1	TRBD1	CASSQGTVLMGTSAFF	TGTGCCAGCAGCCAGGGGACAGTTTTGATGGGTACGTCGGCTTTCTTT
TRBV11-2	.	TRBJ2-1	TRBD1	CASSFSGTGVQFF	TGTGCCAGCAGCTTTAGTGGGACAGGGGTACAGTTCTTC
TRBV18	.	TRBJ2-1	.	CASSPAFAAEKYFF	TGTGCCAGCTCACCAGCCTTTGCGGCCGAAAAGTATTTCTTC
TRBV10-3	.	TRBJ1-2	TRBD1	CAISVTQGHSGGYTF	TGTGCCATCAGTGTTACACAGGGGCACAGCGGTGGCTACACCTTC
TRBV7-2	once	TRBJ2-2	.	CASSAKLANTGELFF	TGTGCCAGCAGCGCGAAACTAGCGAACACCGGGGAGCTGTTTTTT
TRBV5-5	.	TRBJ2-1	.	CASSPRRGSSNEQFF	TGTGCCAGCAGCCCCCGCCGGGGATCCTCCAATGAGCAGTTCTTC
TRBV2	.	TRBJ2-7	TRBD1	CASGWDRAANEQYF	TGTGCCAGCGGCTGGGACAGGGCCGCGAACGAGCAGTACTTC
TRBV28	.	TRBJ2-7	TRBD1	CASSSHPGQGSYEQYF	TGTGCCAGCAGTTCCCACCCGGGACAGGGGTCCTACGAGCAGTACTTC
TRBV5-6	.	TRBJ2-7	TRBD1	CASSFTGTGRNEQYF	TGTGCCAGCAGCTTTACCGGGACAGGGCGGAACGAGCAGTACTTC
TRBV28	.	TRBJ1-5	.	CASRRVYDQPQHF	TGTGCCAGTAGACGGGTTTACGATCAGCCCCAGCATTTT
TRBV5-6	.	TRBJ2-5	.	CASSLKETQYF	TGTGCCAGCAGCTTGAAAGAGACCCAGTACTTC
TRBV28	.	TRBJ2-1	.	CASSGLGTSIPYNEQFF	TGTGCCAGCAGTGGATTAGGAACTAGCATACCCTACAATGAGCAGTTCTTC
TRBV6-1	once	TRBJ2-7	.	CASSEPPPRETDF	TGTGCCAGCAGTGAGCCCCCCCCCAGGGAAACGGACTTC
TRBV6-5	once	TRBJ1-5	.	CASSPPGQNQPQHF	TGTGCCAGCAGTCCCCCCGGACAAAATCAGCCCCAGCATTTT
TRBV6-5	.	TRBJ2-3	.	CASKGSASTDTQYF	TGTGCCAGCAAGGGTAGCGCGAGCACAGATACGCAGTATTTT
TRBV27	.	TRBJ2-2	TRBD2	CASSLLAGVKSGELFF	TGTGCCAGCAGTTTACTAGCGGGAGTTAAGAGCGGGGAGCTGTTTTTT
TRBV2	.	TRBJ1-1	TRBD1	CATGQESNTEAFF	TGTGCCACCGGACAGGAATCGAACACTGAAGCTTTCTTT
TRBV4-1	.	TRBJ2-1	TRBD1	CASSLRQGGSYNEQFF	TGCGCCAGCAGCCTTCGACAGGGGGGGTCCTACAATGAGCAGTTCTTC
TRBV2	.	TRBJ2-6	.	CASMSGNRSGANVLTF	TGTGCCAGCATGTCGGGGAATCGCTCTGGGGCCAACGTCCTGACTTTC
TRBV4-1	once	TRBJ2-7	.	CASSPGTPGGEQYF	TGCGCCAGCAGCCCAGGGACACCGGGGGGCGAGCAGTACTTC
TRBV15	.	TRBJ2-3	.	CATSSRGPTDTQYF	TGTGCCACCAGCAGTAGAGGTCCAACAGATACGCAGTATTTT
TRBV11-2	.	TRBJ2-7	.	CASSSRIQGYEQYF	TGTGCCAGCAGCTCGAGAATCCAGGGCTACGAGCAGTACTTC
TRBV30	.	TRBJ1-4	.	CAWSGGRTATNEKLFF	TGTGCCTGGAGTGGAGGGCGGACCGCAACTAATGAAAAACTGTTTTTT
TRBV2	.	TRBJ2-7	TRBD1	CASRGTGGKRYEQYF	TGTGCCAGCAGGGGTACAGGGGGAAAACGATACGAGCAGTACTTC
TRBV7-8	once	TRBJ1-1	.	CASSLLIGEAFF	TGTGCCAGCAGCTTATTAATCGGAGAAGCTTTCTTT
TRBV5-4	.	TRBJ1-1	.	CASSGGQNTEAFF	TGTGCCAGCAGCGGCGGACAGAACACTGAAGCTTTCTTT
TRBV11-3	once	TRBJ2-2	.	CASSLNTNTGELFF	TGTGCCAGCAGCTTAAACACGAACACCGGGGAGCTGTTTTTT
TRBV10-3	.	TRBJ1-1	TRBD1	CAISEIDRGTEAFF	TGTGCCATCAGTGAGATCGACAGGGGCACTGAAGCTTTCTTT
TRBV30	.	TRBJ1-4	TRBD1	CAWSPRTGGNEKLFF	TGTGCCTGGAGTCCTAGGACAGGGGGCAATGAAAAACTGTTTTTT
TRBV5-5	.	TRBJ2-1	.	CASSLELQARRVF	TGTGCCAGCAGCTTGGAGTTACAGGCCCGGCGAGTCTTC
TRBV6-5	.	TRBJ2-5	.	CASSFSLGGAETQYF	TGTGCCAGCAGTTTCTCTCTGGGGGGCGCGGAGACCCAGTACTTC
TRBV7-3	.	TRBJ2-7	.	CASSPLGTSSSYEQYF	TGTGCCAGCAGCCCACTGGGGACTTCGAGCTCCTACGAGCAGTACTTC
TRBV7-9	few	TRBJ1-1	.	CASSLYAQFSTEAFF	TGTGCCAGCAGCTTATACGCACAGTTCAGCACTGAAGCTTTCTTT
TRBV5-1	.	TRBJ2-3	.	CASSLGGTRSTDTQYF	TGCGCCAGCAGCTTGGGGGGGACACGAAGCACAGATACGCAGTATTTT
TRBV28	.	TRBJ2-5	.	CASSLRRGRQETQYF	TGTGCCAGCAGTTTACGGCGGGGTCGACAAGAGACCCAGTACTTC
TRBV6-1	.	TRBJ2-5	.	CASSGGRLTQETQYF	TGTGCCAGCAGTGGCGGGCGGCTTACCCAAGAGACCCAGTACTTC
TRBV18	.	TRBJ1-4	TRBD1	CASSPIEGTGYEKLFF	TGTGCCAGCTCACCAATTGAAGGGACAGGGTACGAAAAACTGTTTTTT
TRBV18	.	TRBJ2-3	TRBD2	CASSPRASGDTDTQYF	TGTGCCAGCTCACCCCGGGCTAGCGGGGACACAGATACGCAGTATTTT
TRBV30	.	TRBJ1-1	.	CAWSVHSAPEAFF	TGTGCCTGGAGTGTACACTCGGCTCCTGAAGCTTTCTTT
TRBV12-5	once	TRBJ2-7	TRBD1	CASGLDPRDRVRYEQYF	TGTGCTAGTGGTTTGGACCCCCGCGACAGGGTTCGATACGAGCAGTACTTC
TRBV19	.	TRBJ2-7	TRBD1	CASSIWSGGKSYEQYF	TGTGCCAGTAGTATATGGTCAGGGGGCAAATCCTACGAGCAGTACTTC
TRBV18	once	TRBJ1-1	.	CASSQGGPTEAFF	TGTGCCAGCTCACAGGGGGGCCCCACTGAAGCTTTCTTT
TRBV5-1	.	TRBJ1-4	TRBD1	CASSLAGQENEKLFF	TGCGCCAGCAGCTTGGCGGGACAGGAGAATGAAAAACTGTTTTTT
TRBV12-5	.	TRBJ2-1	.	CASGLVHNEQFF	TGTGCTAGTGGTTTGGTCCACAATGAGCAGTTCTTC
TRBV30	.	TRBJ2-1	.	CAWSVSRTPLSHNEQFF	TGTGCCTGGAGTGTAAGTAGGACCCCCCTTTCCCACAATGAGCAGTTCTTC
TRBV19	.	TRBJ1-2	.	CASKGQGPNYGYTF	TGTGCCAGTAAAGGTCAAGGACCTAACTATGGCTACACCTTC
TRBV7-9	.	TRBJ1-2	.	CASSRSGTTPHGYTF	TGTGCCAGCAGTCGTTCCGGGACAACCCCCCATGGCTACACCTTC
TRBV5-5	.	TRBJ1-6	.	CASSFQVYNSPLHF	TGTGCCAGCAGCTTTCAAGTCTATAATTCACCCCTCCACTTT